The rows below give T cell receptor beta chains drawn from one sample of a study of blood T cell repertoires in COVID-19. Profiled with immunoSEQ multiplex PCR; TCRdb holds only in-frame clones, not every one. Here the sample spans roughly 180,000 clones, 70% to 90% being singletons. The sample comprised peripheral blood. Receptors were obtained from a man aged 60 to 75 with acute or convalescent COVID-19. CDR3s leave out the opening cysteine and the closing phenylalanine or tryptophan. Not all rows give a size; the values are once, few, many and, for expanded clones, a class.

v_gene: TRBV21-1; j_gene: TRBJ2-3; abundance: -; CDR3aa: ASSPPEGGTGTDTQY
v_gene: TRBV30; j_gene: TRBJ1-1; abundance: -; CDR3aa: AWSLNGVGTEAF
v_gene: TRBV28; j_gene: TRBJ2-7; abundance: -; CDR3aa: ASSTTGIPNYEQY
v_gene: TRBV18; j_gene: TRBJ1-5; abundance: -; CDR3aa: ASSPTGIVGNQPQH
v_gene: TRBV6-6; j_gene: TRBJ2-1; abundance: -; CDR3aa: ASSHDLGLAGGVIEQF
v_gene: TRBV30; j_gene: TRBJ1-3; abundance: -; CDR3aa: AWSLGGTGNTIY
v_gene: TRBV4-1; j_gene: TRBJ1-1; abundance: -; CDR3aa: ASSQRRDRVPNTEAF
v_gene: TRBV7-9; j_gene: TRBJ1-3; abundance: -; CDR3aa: ASSLAGGSGNTIY
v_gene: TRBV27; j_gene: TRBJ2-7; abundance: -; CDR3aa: ASSSRTSGTGEQY
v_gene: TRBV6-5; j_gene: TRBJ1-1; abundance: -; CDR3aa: ASSYQANTEAF
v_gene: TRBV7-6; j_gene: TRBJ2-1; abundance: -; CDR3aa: ASSLAFVWQVSGNEQF
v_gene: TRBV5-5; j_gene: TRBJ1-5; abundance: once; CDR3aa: ASSLSGSYQPQH
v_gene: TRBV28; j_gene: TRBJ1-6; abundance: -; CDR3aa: ASRRTGGVQSPLH
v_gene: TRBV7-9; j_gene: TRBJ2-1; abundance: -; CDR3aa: ASSLVRGGGNEQF
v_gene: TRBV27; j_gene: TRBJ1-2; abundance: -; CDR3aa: ASSLWPGRNYGYT
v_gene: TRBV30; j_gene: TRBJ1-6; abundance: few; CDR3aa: AWSVGGINNSPLH
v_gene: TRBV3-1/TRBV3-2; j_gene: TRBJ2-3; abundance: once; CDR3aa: ASSLLAQDTQY
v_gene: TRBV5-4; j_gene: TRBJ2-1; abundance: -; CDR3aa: ASRGLDSYNEQF
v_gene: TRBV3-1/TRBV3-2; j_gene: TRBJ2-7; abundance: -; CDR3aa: ASSPGTGGYEQY
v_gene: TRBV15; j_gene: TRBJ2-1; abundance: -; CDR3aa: ATSRGTSGVTDEQF
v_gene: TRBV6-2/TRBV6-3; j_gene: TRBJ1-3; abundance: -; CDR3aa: ASSYSRQRSGNTIY
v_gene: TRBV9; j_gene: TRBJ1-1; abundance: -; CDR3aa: ASSVGDRGGTEAF
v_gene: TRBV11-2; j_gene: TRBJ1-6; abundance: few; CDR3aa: ASSLRAAEPLH
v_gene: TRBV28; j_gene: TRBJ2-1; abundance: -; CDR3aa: ASSPSGPYNEQF
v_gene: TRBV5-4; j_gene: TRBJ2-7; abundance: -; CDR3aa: ASSRRDAGSSYEQY
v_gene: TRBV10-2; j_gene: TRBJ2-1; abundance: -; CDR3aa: ASSDSSGRNNEQF
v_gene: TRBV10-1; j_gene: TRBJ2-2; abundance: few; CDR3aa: ASSESGGADTGELF
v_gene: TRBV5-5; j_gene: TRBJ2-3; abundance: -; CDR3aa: ASSLFIGRGPYTDTQY
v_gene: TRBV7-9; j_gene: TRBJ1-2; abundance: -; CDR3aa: ASSSGISVGYGYT